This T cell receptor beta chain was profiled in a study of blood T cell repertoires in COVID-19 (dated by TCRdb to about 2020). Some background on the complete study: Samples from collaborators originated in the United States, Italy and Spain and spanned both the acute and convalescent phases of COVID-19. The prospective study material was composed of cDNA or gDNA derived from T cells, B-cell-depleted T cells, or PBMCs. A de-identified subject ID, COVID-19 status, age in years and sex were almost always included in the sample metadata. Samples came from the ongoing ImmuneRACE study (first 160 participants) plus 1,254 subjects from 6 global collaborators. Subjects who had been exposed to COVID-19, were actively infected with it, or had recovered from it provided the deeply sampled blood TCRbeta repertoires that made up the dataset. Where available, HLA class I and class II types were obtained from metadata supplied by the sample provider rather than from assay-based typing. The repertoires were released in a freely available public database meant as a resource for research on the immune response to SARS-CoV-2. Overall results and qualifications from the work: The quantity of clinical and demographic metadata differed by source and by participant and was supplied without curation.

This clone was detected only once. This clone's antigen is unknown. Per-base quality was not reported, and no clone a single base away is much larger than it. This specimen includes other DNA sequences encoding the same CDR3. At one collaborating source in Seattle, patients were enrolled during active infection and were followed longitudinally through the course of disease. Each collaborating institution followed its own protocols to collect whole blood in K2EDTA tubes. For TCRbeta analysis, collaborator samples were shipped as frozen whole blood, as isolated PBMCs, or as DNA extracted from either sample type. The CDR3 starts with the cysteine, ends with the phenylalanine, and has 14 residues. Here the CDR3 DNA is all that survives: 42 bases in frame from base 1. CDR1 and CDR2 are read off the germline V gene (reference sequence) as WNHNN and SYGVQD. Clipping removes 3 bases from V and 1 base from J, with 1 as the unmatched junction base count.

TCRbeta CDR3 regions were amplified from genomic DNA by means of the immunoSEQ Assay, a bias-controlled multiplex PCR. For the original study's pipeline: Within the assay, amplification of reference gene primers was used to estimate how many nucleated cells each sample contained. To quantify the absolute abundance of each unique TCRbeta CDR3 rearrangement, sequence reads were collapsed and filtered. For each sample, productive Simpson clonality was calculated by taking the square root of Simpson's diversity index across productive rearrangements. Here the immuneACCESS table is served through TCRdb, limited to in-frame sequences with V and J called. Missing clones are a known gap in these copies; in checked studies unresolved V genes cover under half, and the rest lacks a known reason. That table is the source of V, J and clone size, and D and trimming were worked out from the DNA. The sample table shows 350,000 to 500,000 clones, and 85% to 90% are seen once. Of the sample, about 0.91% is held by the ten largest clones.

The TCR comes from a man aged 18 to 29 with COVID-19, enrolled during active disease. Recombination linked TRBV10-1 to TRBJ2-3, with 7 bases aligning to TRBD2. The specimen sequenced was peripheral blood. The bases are TGCGCCAGCAGTGATGGGGGGGGCACAGATACGCAGTATTTT. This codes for CASSDGGGTDTQYF.